Listed here is a single T cell receptor (beta chain). Its antigen is currently unknown. V lost 3 bases to trimming and J lost 4 bases, with 7 bases between them. Germline assignment: CDR1 MNHEY and CDR2 SMNVEV (reference sequence). This CDR3 has 12 residues. The method was immunoSEQ multiplex PCR; TCRdb's version includes in-frame clones alone and lacks a portion of them. The sample consists of 95,000 or so clones, roughly nine tenths of them appearing once. These data come from a study of T cell responses to AZD1222 COVID-19 vaccine. Broader study findings: Only after the peak T cell response were repertoires sampled. Spike was spanned by vaccine-associated CD4 TCRs, which were dominant at 160-218 and 743-854. Regions left unmutated in variants are reportedly the target of nearly half of spike-specific TCRs. Only five to seven AZD1222 recipients tested seropositive at baseline.

The clonotype originates from an adult in good health. The genes are TRBV27 and TRBJ2-7, with D hard to call. Sequenced material: peripheral blood, taken on day 0 of MenACWY control vaccination. CDR3 amino acids: CASSFAGYEQYF. CDR3 DNA sequence: TGTGCCAGCAGTTTCGCAGGTTACGAGCAGTACTTC.